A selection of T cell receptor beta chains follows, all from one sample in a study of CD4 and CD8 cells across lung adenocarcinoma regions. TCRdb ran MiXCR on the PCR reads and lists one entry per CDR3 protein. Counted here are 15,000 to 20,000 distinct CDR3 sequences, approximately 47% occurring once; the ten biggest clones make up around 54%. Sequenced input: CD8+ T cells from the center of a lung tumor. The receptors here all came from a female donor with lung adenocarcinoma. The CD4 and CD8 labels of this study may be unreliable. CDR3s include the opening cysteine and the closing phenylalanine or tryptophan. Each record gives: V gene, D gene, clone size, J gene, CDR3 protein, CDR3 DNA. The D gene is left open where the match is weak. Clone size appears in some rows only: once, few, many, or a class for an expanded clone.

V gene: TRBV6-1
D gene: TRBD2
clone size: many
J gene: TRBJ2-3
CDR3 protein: CASSEAGGTDTQYF
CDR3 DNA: TGTGCCAGCAGTGAAGCCGGGGGGACAGATACGCAGTATTTT

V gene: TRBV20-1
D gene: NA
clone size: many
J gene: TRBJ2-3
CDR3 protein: CSARPRGPLSGRSTDTQYF
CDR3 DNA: TGCAGTGCTAGACCGAGGGGGCCCCTTAGCGGGCGTAGCACAGATACGCAGTATTTT

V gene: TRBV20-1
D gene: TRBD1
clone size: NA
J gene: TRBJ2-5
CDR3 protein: CSARGQVGEETQYF
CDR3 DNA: TGCAGTGCTAGGGGACAGGTGGGGGAAGAGACCCAGTACTTC

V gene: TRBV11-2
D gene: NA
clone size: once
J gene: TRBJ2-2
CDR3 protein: CASSPPRRDTGELFF
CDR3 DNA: TGTGCCAGCAGCCCTCCTAGGAGGGACACCGGGGAGCTGTTTTTT

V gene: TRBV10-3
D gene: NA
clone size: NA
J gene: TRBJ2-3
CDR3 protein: CATGKPGRATETQYF
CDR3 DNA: TGTGCCACGGGGAAACCGGGACGTGCGACAGAGACGCAGTATTTT

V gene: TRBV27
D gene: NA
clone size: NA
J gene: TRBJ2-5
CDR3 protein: CARGTPGRAPDTQYF
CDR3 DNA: TGTGCCAGGGGTACCCCGGGCCGGGCCCCAGATACGCAGTACTTC

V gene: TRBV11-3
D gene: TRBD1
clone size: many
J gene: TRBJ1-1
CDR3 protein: CASSRQGAMNTEAFF
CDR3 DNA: TGTGCCAGCAGTCGACAGGGGGCAATGAACACTGAAGCTTTCTTT

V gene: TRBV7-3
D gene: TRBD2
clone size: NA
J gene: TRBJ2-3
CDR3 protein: CASSPLTSGRPADTQYF
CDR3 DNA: TGTGCCAGCAGCCCGCTGACTAGCGGGAGGCCGGCAGATACGCAGTATTTT

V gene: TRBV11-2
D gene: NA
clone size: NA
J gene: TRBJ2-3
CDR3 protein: CASSLATYSTDTQYF
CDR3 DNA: TGTGCCAGCAGCTTAGCCACGTATTCCACAGATACGCAGTATTTT

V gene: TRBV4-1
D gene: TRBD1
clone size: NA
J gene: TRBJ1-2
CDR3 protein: CASSSSGQGAYGYTF
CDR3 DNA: TGCGCCAGCAGCAGTAGCGGACAGGGGGCGTATGGCTACACCTTC

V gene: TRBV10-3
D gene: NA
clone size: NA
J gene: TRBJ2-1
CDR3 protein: CAILSSYNEQFF
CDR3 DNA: TGTGCCATTCTAAGCTCCTACAATGAGCAGTTCTTC

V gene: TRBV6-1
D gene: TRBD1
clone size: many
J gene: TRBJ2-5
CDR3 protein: CASSENWGQGGETQYF
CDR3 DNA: TGTGCCAGCAGTGAAAATTGGGGACAGGGGGGCGAGACCCAGTACTTC

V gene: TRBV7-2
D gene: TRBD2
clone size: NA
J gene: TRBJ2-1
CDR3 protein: CASSSASGLNEQFF
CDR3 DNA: TGTGCCAGCAGCTCCGCTAGCGGCTTGAATGAGCAGTTCTTC

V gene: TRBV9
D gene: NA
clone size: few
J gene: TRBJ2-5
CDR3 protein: CASSVRGEETQYF
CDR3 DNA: TGTGCCAGCAGCGTCAGGGGGGAAGAGACCCAGTACTTC

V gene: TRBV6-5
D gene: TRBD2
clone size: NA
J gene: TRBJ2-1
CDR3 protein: CASSYTSGTDNEQFF
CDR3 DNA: TGTGCCAGCAGTTACACTAGCGGGACTGACAATGAGCAGTTCTTC

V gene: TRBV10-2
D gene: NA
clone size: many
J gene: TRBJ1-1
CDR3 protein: CASSNTGSTEAFF
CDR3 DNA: TGCGCCAGCAGTAACACGGGAAGCACTGAAGCTTTCTTT

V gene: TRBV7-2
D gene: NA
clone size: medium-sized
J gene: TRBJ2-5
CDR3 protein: CASSNWGSPTGEQYF
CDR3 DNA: TGTGCCAGCTCCAACTGGGGCAGTCCTACGGGGGAGCAGTACTTC

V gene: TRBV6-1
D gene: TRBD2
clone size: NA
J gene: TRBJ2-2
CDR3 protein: CASSQGSGRGDTGELFF
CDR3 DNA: TGTGCCAGCAGCCAGGGTAGCGGGAGAGGGGACACCGGGGAGCTGTTTTTT

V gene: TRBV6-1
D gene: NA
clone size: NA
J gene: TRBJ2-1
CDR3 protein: CASSEAAGLAEYF
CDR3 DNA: TGTGCCAGCAGTGAAGCGGCGGGACTGGCGGAGTACTTC

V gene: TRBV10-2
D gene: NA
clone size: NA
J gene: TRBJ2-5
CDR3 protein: CASSELSGGGWGETQYF
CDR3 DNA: TGCGCCAGCAGTGAGCTTTCTGGCGGGGGCTGGGGGGAGACCCAGTACTTC

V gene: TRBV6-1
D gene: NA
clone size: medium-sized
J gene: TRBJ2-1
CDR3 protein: CASGAGSNEQFF
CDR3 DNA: TGTGCCAGCGGTGCGGGGAGCAATGAGCAGTTCTTC

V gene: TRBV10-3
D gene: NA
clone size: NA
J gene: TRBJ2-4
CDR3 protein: CAIRDLGATNIQYF
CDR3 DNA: TGTGCCATCAGGGACCTGGGAGCCACAAATATTCAGTACTTC

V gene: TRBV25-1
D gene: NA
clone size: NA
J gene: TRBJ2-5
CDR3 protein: CASSVKETQYF
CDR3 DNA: TGTGCCAGCAGTGTTAAAGAGACCCAGTACTTC

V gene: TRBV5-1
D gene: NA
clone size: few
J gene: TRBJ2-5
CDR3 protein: CASSLERLDQETQYF
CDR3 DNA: TGCGCCAGCAGCTTGGAGCGACTAGACCAAGAGACCCAGTACTTC

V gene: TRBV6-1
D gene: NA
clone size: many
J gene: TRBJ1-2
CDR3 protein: CASGTGLGYTF
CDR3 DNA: TGTGCCAGCGGCACTGGGCTTGGCTACACCTTC

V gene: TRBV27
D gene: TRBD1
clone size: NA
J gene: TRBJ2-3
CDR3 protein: CASGPRQGANTQYF
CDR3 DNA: TGTGCCAGCGGGCCTCGGCAGGGGGCAAATACGCAGTATTTT

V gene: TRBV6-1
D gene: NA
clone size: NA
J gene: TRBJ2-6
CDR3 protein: CASTTATGLGEALYF
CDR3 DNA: TGTGCCAGCACCACGGCAACGGGACTCGGAGAGGCCCTGTATTTC

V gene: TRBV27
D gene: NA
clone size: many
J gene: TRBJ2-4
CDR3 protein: CASSLGGLKNIQYF
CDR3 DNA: TGTGCCAGCAGTTTAGGAGGGCTCAAAAACATTCAGTACTTC

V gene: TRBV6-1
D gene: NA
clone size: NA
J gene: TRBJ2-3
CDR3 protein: CASRKGLGRDTQYF
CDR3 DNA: TGTGCCAGCAGGAAAGGGTTGGGCCGGGATACGCAGTATTTT

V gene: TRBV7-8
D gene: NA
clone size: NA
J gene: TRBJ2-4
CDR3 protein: CASRRTELSEQYF
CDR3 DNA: TGTGCCAGCAGGAGGACGGAACTGAGTGAGCAGTACTTC

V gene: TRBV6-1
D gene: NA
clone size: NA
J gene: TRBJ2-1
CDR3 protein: CASSQLQVDQETQFF
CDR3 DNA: TGTGCCAGCAGTCAACTTCAGGTGGATCAAGAGACCCAGTTCTTC

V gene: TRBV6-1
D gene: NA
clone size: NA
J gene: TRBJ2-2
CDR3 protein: CASRGGGTDTGELFF
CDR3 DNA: TGTGCCAGCCGCGGGGGCGGAACCGACACCGGGGAGCTGTTTTTT

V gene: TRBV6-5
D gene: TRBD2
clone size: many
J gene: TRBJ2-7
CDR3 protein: CASSYKLGTTNYEQYF
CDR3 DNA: TGTGCCAGCAGTTACAAGTTGGGGACTACCAACTACGAGCAGTACTTC

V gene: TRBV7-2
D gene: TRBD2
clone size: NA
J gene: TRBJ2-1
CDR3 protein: CASSRATSGYNEQFF
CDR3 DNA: TGTGCCAGCTCCCGGGCGACTAGCGGCTACAATGAGCAGTTCTTC

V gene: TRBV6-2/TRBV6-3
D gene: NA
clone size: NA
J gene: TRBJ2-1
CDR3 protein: CASSYSTLGEQFF
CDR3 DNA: TGTGCCAGCAGTTACTCGACTCTGGGTGAGCAGTTCTTC

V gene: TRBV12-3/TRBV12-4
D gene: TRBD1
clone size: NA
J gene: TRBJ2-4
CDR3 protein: CASSLGRTGGNIQYF
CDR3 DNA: TGTGCCAGCAGTTTAGGTAGGACAGGCGGTAACATTCAGTACTTC

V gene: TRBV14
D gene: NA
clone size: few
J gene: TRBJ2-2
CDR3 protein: CASSQVSTGLPNTGELFF
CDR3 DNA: TGTGCCAGCAGCCAAGTATCCACAGGGTTACCAAACACCGGGGAGCTGTTTTTT

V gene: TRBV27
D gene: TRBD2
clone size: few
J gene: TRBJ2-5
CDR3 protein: CASSPPSGTSGMETQYF
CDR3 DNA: TGTGCCAGCAGCCCCCCGTCCGGGACTAGCGGGATGGAGACCCAGTACTTC

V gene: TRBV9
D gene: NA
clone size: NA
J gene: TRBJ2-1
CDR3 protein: CASSVADRYNEQFF
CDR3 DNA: TGTGCCAGCAGCGTAGCTGACAGATACAATGAGCAGTTCTTC

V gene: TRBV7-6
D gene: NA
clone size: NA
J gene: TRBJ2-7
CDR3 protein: CASSASGLGAKDTQYF
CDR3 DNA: TGTGCCAGCAGCGCTTCGGGGCTGGGAGCCAAAGATACGCAGTACTTC

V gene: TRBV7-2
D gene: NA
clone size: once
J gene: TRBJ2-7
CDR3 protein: CASSGQKTSIYEQYF
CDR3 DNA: TGTGCCAGCAGCGGTCAGAAAACTAGTATCTACGAGCAGTACTTC

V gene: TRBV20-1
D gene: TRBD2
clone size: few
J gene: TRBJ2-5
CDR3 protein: CSALEGAGETQYF
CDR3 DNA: TGCAGTGCCCTCGAGGGAGCGGGGGAGACCCAGTACTTC

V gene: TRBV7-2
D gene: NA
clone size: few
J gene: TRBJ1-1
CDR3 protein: CASSLVGGDTEAFF
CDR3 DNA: TGTGCCAGCAGCTTAGTTGGTGGGGACACTGAAGCTTTCTTT

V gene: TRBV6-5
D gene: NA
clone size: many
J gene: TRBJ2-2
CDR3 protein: CASSYTTGRGELFF
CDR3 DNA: TGTGCCAGCAGTTACACGACTGGCCGCGGGGAGCTGTTTTTT

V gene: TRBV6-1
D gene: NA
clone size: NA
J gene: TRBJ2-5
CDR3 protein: CAGRRGGPAKNIQYF
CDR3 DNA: TGTGCCGGCAGGCGCGGGGGCCCAGCCAAAAACATCCAGTACTTC

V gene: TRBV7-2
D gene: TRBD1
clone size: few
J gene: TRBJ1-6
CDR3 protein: CASSLVTGGNNSPLHF
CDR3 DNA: TGTGCCAGCAGCTTAGTAACAGGGGGCAACAATTCACCCCTCCACTTT

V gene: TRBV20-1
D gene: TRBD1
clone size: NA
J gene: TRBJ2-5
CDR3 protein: CSASNPGQGETQYF
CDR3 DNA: TGCAGTGCTAGCAACCCGGGACAGGGGGAGACCCAGTACTTC

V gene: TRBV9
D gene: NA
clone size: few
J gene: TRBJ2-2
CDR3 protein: CASSVGTGLGGELFF
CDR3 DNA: TGTGCCAGCAGCGTCGGGACGGGTTTGGGCGGGGAGCTGTTTTTT

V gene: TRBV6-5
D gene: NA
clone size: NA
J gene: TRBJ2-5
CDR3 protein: CASSYGGTTQETQYF
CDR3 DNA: TGTGCCAGCAGTTACGGGGGGACAACGCAAGAGACCCAGTACTTC

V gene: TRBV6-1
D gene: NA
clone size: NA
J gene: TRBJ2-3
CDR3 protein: CASRMAGGPRDEQYF
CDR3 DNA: TGTGCCAGCAGGATGGCGGGTGGGCCAAGAGATGAGCAGTATTTT

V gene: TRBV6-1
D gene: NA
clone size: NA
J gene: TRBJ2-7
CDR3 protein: CPSSVSGLWATDTQYF
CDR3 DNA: TGTCCCAGCAGCGTGTCGGGGCTGTGGGCCACAGATACGCAGTACTTC

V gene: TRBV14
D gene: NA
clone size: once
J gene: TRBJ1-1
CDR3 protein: CASSQDYGMNTEAFF
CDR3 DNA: TGTGCCAGCAGCCAAGATTACGGGATGAACACTGAAGCTTTCTTT

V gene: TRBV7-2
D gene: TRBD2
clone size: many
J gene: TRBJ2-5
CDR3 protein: CASSLGLAVETQYF
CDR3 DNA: TGTGCCAGCAGCTTGGGACTAGCGGTTGAGACCCAGTACTTC

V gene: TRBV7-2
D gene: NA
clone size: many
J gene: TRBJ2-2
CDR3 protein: CASSFWGAGGELFF
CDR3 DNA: TGTGCCAGCAGCTTCTGGGGGGCGGGCGGGGAGCTGTTTTTT

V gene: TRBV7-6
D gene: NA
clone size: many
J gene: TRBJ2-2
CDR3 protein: CASSLARRENTGELFF
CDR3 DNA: TGTGCCAGCAGCTTAGCGCGACGGGAGAACACCGGGGAGCTGTTTTTT

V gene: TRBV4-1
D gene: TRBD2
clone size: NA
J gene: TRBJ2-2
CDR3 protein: CASSQGLAGGKIGELFF
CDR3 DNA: TGCGCCAGCAGCCAAGGTCTAGCGGGGGGGAAGATCGGGGAGCTGTTTTTT

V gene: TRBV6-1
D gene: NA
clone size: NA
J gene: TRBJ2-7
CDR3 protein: CASSEGGRGGEQYF
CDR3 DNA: TGTGCCAGCAGTGAAGGAGGCCGGGGTGGCGAGCAGTACTTC

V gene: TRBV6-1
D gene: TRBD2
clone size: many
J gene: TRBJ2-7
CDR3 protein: CASRLRDYPLHEQYF
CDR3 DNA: TGTGCCAGCAGACTACGGGACTACCCCCTTCACGAGCAGTACTTC

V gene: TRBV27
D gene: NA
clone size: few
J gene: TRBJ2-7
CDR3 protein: CASSPLGGGPYEQYF
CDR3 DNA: TGTGCCAGCAGTCCATTGGGGGGCGGACCCTACGAGCAGTACTTC